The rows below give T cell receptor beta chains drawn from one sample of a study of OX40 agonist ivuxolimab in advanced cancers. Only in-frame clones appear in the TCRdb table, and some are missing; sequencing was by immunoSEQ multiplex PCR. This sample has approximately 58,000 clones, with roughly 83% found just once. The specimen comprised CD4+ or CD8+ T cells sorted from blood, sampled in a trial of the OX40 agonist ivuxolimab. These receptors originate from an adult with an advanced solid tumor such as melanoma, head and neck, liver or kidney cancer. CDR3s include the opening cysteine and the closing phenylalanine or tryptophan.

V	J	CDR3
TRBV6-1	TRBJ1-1	CASLRGAYTEAFF
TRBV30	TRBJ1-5	CAWSVLGGSQHF
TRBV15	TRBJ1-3	CATSIGFKDPGNTIYF
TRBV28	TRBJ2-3	CASSLGSGKGTQYF
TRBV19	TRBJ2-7	CASSIALEGEQYF
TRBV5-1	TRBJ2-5	CASSLIGTPAATQYF
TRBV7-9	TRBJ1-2	CASRRLQGARSGYTF
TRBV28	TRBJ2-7	CASATKSYEQYF
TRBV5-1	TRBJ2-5	CASSSAVWTGMETQYF
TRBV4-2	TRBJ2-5	CASSQGSEGPWETQYF
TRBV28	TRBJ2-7	CASSREFLPYEQYF
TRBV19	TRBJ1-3	CASSTASSGNTIYF
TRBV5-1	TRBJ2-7	CASSAGQAQSSYEQYF
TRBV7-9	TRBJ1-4	CASSARTGGSHEKLFF
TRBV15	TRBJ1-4	CATSRDLGEAGEKLFF
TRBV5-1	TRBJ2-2	CASSGQANTGELFF
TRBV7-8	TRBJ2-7	CASSLVTGSGEQYF
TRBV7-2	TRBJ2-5	CASTSSLARETQYF
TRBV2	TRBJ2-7	CASSPTTGLGEQYF
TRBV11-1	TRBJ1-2	CASSLASRGNGYTF
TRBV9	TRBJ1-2	CASSVATGTLVGEVGYTF
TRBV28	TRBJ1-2	CASSYRGFDGYTF
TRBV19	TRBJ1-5	CASSIQRDQPQHF
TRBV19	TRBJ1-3	CATKVDGNTIYF
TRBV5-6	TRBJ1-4	CASSLGGTANEKLFF
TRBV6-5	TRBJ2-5	CASSKLAGDETQYF
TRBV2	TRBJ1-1	CATQAEEGGTEAFF
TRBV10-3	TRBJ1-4	CAISPGSSNEKLFF
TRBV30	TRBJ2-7	CASAQGAPYEQYF
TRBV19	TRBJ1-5	CASSIVHRGIQPQHF
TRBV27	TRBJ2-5	CASSLRGSQRETQYF
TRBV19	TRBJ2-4	CASSASGGGNIQYF
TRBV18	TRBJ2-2	CASSLGTGLMDTGELFF
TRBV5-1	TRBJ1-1	CASSLGQVGGEAFF
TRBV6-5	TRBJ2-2	CASSVQGTGELFF
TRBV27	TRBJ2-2	CASSSASGRVNTGELFF
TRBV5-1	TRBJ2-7	CASSKTSGSTSYEQYF
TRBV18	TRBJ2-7	CASSQARDFLYEQYF
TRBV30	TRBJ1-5	CAGGQPGAQPQHF
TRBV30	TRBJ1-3	CAWSPGMAGNTIYF
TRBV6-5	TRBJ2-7	CASSRGTDSEQYF
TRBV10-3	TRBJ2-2	CAISGGGERGELFF